This T cell receptor (beta chain) was documented in a study of read filtering for tumor transcriptome and immune sequencing. This clonotype was recorded at least ten times. The library was built from approximately 400 ng RNA with molecular barcoded adaptors for alpha/delta and beta/gamma chains. One entry per CDR3 protein, called by TCRdb with MiXCR from the reads. Counted here are tens of thousands of distinct CDR3 sequences, approximately 10% occurring once; the ten biggest clones make up approximately 34%. The clonotype was recovered from a donor aged 40 or older with multiple myeloma. Sample: a population of CD138-negative cells sorted from bone marrow.

The CDR3 sequence is CASSPRNTGELFF. For the CDR3, the DNA is TGTGCCAGCAGTCCCAGGAACACCGGGGAGCTGTTTTTT. V and J are TRBV7-2 and TRBJ2-2; D is undetermined. The germline V gene has CDR1 SGHTA and CDR2 FQGNSA. Trimming left V 6 bases short and J 1 base short, with 6 bases between. The length of the CDR3 is 13 residues. The full variable domain, completed using reference TRBV7-2 and TRBJ2-2, is GAGVSQSPSNKVTEKGKDVELRCDPISGHTALYWYRQSLGQGLEFLIYFQGNSAPDKSGLPSDRFSAERTGGSVSTLTIQRTQQEDSAVYLCASSPRNTGELFFGEGSRLTVL.